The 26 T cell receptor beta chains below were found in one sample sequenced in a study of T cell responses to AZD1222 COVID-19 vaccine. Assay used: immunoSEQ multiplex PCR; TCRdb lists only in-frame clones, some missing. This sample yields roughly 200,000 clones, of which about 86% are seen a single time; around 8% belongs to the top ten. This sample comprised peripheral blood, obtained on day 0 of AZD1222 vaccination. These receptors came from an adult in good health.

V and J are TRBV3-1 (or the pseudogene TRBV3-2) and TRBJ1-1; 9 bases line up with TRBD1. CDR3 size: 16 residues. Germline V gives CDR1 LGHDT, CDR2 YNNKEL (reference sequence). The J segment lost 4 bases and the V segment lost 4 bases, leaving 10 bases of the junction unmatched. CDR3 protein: CASSRHPGQGPTEAFF. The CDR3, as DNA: TGTGCCAGCAGCCGCCATCCGGGACAGGGCCCCACTGAAGCTTTCTTT.

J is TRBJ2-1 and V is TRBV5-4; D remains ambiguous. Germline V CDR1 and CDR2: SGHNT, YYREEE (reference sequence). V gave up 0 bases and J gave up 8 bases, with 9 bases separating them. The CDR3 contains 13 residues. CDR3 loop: CASSLGEVDEQFF. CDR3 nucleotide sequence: TGTGCCAGCAGCTTGGGGGAAGTCGATGAGCAGTTCTTC. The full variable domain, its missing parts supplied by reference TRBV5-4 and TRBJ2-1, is ETGVTQSPTHLIKTRGQQVTLRCSSQSGHNTVSWYQQALGQGPQFIFQYYREEENGRGNFPPRFSGLQFPNYSSELNVNALELDDSALYLCASSLGEVDEQFFGPGTRLTVL.

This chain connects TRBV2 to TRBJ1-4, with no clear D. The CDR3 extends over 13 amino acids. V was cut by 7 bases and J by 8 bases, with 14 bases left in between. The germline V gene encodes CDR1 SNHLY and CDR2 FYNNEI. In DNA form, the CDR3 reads TGTGCCAGCATCCGTTCTTCGGGAGAAAAACTGTTTTTT. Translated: CASIRSSGEKLFF.

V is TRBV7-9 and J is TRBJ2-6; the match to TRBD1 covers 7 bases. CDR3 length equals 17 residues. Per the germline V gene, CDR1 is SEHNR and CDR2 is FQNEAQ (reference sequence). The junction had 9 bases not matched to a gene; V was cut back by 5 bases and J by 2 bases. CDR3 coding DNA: TGTGCCAGCAGCCTCGACAGGGCCCTGCCTGGGGCCAACGTCCTGACTTTC. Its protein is CASSLDRALPGANVLTF.

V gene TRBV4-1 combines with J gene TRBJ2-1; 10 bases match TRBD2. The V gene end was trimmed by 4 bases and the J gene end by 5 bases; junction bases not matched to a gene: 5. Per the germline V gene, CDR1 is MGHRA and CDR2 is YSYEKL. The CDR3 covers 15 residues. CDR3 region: CASSRGTSANNEQFF. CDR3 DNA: TGCGCCAGCAGCCGAGGGACTAGCGCTAACAATGAGCAGTTCTTC.

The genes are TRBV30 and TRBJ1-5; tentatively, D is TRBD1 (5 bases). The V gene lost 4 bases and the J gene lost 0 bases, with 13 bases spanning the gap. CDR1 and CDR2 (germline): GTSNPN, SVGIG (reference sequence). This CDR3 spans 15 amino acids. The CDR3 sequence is CAWTRRTCSNQPQHF. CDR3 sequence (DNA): TGTGCCTGGACCCGCAGGACATGTAGCAATCAGCCCCAGCATTTT.

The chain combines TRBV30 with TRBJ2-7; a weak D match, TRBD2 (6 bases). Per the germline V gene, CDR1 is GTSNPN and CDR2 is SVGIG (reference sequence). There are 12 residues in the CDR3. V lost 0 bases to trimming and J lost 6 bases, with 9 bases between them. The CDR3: CAWSVRGGEQYF. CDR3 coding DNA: TGTGCCTGGAGTGTACGGGGAGGCGAGCAGTACTTC.

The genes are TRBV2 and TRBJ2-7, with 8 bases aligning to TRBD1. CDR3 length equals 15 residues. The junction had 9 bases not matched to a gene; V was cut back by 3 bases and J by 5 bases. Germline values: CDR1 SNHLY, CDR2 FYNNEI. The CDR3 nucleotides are TGTGCCAGCAGTGAGACCCAGGACAGGGTAGACGAGCAGTACTTC. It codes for CASSETQDRVDEQYF.

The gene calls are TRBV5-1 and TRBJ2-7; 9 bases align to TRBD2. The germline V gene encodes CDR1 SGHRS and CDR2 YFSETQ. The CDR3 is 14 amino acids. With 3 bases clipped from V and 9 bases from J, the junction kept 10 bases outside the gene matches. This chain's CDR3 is CASSSGLAALAQYF. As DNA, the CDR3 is TGCGCCAGCAGCTCGGGACTAGCCGCCTTGGCGCAGTACTTC.

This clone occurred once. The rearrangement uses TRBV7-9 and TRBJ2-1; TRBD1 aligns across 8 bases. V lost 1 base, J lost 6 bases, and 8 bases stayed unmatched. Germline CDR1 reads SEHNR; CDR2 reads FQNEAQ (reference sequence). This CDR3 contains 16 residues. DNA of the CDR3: TGTGCCAGCAGCTTAGTGGGGGGACAGGCTCTCAATGAGCAGTTCTTC. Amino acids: CASSLVGGQALNEQFF. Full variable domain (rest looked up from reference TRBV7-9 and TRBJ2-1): DTGVSQNPRHKITKRGQNVTFRCDPISEHNRLYWYRQTLGQGPEFLTYFQNEAQLEKSRLLSDRFSAERPKGSFSTLEIQRTEQGDSAMYLCASSLVGGQALNEQFFGPGTRLTVL.

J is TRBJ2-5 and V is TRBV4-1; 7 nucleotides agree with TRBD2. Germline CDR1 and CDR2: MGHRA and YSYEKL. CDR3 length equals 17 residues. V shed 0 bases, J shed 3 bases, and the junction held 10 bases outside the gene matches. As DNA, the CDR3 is TGCGCCAGCAGCCAAGAAAGGGGCGGGGGATGGAAAGAGACCCAGTACTTC. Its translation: CASSQERGGGWKETQYF.

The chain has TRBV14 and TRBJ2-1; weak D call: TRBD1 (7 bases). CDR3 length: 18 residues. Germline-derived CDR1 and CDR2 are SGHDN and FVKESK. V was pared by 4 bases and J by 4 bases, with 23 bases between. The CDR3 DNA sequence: TGTGCCAGCAGCCCCCCTTCGACAGGGTGGGGACTTTACAATGAGCAGTTCTTC. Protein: CASSPPSTGWGLYNEQFF.

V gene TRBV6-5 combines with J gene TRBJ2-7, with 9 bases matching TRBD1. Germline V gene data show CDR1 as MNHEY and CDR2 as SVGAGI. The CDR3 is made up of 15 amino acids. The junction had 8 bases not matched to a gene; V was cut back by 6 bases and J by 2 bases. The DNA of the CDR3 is TGTGCCAGCAGCCCACAGGGGGCTGGGACCTACGAGCAGTACTTC. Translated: CASSPQGAGTYEQYF.

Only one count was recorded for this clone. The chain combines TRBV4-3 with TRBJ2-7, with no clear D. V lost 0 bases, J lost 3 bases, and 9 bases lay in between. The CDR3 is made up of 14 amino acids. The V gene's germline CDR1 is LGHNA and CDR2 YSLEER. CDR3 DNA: TGCGCCAGCAGCCAAGATCGGACCCTCTACGAGCAGTACTTC. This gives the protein CASSQDRTLYEQYF.

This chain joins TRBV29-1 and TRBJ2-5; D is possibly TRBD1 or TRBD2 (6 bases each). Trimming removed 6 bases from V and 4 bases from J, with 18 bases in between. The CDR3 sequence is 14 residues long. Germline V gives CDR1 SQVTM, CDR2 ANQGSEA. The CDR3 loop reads CSVKTGRSAETQYF. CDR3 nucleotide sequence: TGCAGCGTGAAAACAGGGAGGTCGGCAGAGACCCAGTACTTC.

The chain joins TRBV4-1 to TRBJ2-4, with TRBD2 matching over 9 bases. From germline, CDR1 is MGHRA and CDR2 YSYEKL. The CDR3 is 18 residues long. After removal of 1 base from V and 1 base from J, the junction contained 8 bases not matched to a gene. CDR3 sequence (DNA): TGCGCCAGCAGCCAAGGGCGAGCGGGGGGTCGGGCCAAAAACATTCAGTACTTC. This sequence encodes CASSQGRAGGRAKNIQYF.

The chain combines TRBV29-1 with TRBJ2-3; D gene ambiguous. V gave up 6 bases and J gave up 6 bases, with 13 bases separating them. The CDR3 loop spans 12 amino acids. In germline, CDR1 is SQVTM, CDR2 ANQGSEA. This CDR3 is CSVVPGSDTQYF. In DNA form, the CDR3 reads TGCAGCGTCGTACCTGGTTCGGATACGCAGTATTTT.

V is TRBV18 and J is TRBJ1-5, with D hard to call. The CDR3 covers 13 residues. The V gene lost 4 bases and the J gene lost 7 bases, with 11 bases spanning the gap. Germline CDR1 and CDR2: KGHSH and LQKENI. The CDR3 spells CASSLGREQPQHF. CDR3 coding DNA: TGTGCCAGCTCACTGGGGAGGGAGCAGCCCCAGCATTTT.

The CDR3, as DNA: TGTGCCAGCAGCTTAATGGCAGGGAGCACCGGGGAGCTGTTTTTT. It yields the protein CASSLMAGSTGELFF. The chain uses TRBV7-2 and TRBJ2-2; D might be TRBD1 or TRBD2, each matching 5 bases. Trimming took 2 bases from V and 4 from J, leaving 11 bases between them. Germline V gives CDR1 SGHTA, CDR2 FQGNSA. The CDR3 loop spans 15 amino acids.

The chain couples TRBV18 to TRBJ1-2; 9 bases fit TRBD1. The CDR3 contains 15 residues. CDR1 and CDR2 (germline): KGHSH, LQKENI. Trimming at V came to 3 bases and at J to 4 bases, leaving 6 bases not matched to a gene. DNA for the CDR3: TGTGCCAGCTCACCGAGGACAGGGGTGCCCTATGGCTACACCTTC. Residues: CASSPRTGVPYGYTF.

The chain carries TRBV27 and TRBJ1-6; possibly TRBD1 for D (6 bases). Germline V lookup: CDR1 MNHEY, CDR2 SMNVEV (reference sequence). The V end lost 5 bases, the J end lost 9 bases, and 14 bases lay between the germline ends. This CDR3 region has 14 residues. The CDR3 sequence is CASSPGDRGSPLHF. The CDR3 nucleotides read TGTGCCAGCAGTCCAGGGGATCGCGGTTCACCCCTCCACTTT.

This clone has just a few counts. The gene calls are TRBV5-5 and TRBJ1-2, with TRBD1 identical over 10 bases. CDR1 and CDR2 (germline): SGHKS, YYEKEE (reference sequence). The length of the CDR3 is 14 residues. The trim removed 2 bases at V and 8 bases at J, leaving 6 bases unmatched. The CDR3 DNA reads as TGTGCCAGCAGCTTTTTCCGGGACAGGGGCGGCTACACCTTC. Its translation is CASSFFRDRGGYTF.

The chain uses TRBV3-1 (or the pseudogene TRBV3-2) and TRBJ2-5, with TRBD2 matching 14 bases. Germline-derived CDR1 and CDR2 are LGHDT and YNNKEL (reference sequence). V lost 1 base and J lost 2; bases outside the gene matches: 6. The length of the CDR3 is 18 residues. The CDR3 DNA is TGTGCCAGCAGCCAAGGAAGACTAGCGGGGGGGATACAAGAGACCCAGTACTTC. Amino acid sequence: CASSQGRLAGGIQETQYF.

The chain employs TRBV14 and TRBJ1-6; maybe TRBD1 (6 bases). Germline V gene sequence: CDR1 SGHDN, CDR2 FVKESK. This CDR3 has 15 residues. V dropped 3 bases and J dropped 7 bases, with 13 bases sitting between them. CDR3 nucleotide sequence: TGTGCCAGCAGCCAGAACAGGGCTGGAAATTCACCCCTCCACTTT. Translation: CASSQNRAGNSPLHF.

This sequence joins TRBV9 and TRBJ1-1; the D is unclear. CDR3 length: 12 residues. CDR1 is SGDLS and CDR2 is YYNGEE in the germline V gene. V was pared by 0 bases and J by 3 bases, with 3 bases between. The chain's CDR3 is CASSVADTEAFF. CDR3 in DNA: TGTGCCAGCAGCGTAGCAGACACTGAAGCTTTCTTT.

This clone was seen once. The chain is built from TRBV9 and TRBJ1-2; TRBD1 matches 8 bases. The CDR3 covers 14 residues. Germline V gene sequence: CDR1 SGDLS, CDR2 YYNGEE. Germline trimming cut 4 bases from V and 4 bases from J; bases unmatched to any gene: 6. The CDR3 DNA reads TGTGCCAGCAGCACGGACAGGGCGGTCTATGGCTACACCTTC. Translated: CASSTDRAVYGYTF.